This TCR beta chain was observed in a study of T-cell memory formation after mild COVID-19. Across the study: TCR clusters were largely donor specific.

Of note for this clonotype: Its antigen is unidentified.

Study-level findings and limits: Mostly located in CM and EM were contracting CD4+ clones, with contracting CD8+ clones located in EMRA. Memory cells collected pre-infection included some clones that later responded, suggesting cross-reactive memory joined.

TCR alpha and TCR beta cDNA libraries carrying sample barcodes and UMIs were produced by 5'RACE using constant-segment primers. TCRdb re-derived calls from the 5' RACE reads in MiXCR, one entry per CDR3 protein. The table lists roughly 200,000 distinct CDR3 sequences, 9.5% of them singletons. Germline V gene data show CDR1 as ENHRY and CDR2 as SYGVKD. CDR3 length equals 15 residues. The V segment lost 8 bases and the J segment 9 bases; nucleotides outside the gene matches: 17. The chain couples TRBV10-3 to TRBJ2-3; 7 bases are a match to TRBD2. Material for sequencing was PBMCs or a T cell subset sorted from them (not recorded which). This receptor was identified in a man younger than 30 who had mild COVID-19 (a few samples of this study predate the infection). Cell type and time point are not known. CDR3 sequence reads: CAISRVRGERQTQYF. The CDR3 bases are TGTGCCATCTCTCGGGTACGGGGGGAAAGGCAGACGCAGTATTTT.